The rows below give T cell receptor beta chains drawn from one sample of a study of blood T cell repertoires in COVID-19. Sequencing used immunoSEQ multiplex PCR; TCRdb keeps in-frame clones, though not all of them. The sample includes around 150,000 clones, 84% of them seen just once. The sample taken for sequencing was peripheral blood. The receptors were sampled from a woman aged 45 to 65 in a cohort sampled during active or convalescent COVID-19. The CDR3 runs from the conserved cysteine through the conserved F or W. Fields, in order: D gene, J gene, clone size, V gene, CDR3 protein, CDR3 DNA. A D gene is named only where the DNA matches it firmly. Clone size appears in some rows only: once, few, many, or a class for an expanded clone.

D gene: .; J gene: TRBJ1-1; clone size: .; V gene: TRBV6-6; CDR3 protein: CASSPPRGRARANTEAFF; CDR3 DNA: TGTGCCAGCAGTCCTCCCCGAGGCAGGGCGCGCGCGAACACTGAAGCTTTCTTT
D gene: .; J gene: TRBJ1-2; clone size: .; V gene: TRBV13; CDR3 protein: CASSLGREHYGYTF; CDR3 DNA: TGTGCCAGCAGCTTAGGGAGGGAGCACTATGGCTACACCTTC
D gene: TRBD2; J gene: TRBJ2-1; clone size: few; V gene: TRBV18; CDR3 protein: CASSPQRGGSYNEQFF; CDR3 DNA: TGTGCCAGCTCACCACAGCGGGGGGGCTCCTACAATGAGCAGTTCTTC
D gene: TRBD1; J gene: TRBJ1-4; clone size: few; V gene: TRBV7-9; CDR3 protein: CASSLRTGNEKLFF; CDR3 DNA: TGTGCCAGCAGCTTACGGACAGGGAATGAAAAACTGTTTTTT
D gene: .; J gene: TRBJ2-5; clone size: .; V gene: TRBV13; CDR3 protein: CASSRRDRQETQYF; CDR3 DNA: TGTGCCAGCAGCAGACGCGACAGACAAGAGACCCAGTACTTC
D gene: TRBD2; J gene: TRBJ2-7; clone size: .; V gene: TRBV7-2; CDR3 protein: CASSLLSSGGPLRYF; CDR3 DNA: TGTGCCAGCAGCTTACTGTCTAGCGGGGGACCCCTCCGGTACTTC
D gene: .; J gene: TRBJ1-2; clone size: .; V gene: TRBV19; CDR3 protein: CASSIGASYGYTF; CDR3 DNA: TGTGCCAGTAGTATAGGGGCCAGCTATGGCTACACCTTC
D gene: TRBD2; J gene: TRBJ2-1; clone size: once; V gene: TRBV7-8; CDR3 protein: CASSYMGGSYNEQFF; CDR3 DNA: TGTGCCAGCAGCTACATGGGGGGGAGTTACAATGAGCAGTTCTTC
D gene: TRBD2; J gene: TRBJ2-3; clone size: .; V gene: TRBV6-2/TRBV6-3; CDR3 protein: CASSYSGRGDPDTQYF; CDR3 DNA: TGTGCCAGCAGTTACTCGGGACGGGGGGACCCAGATACGCAGTATTTT
D gene: .; J gene: TRBJ1-5; clone size: few; V gene: TRBV7-9; CDR3 protein: CASSVDSQPQHF; CDR3 DNA: TGTGCCAGCAGCGTCGACAGTCAGCCCCAGCATTTT
D gene: .; J gene: TRBJ2-5; clone size: .; V gene: TRBV5-5; CDR3 protein: CASSLPRVQETQYF; CDR3 DNA: TGTGCCAGCAGCCTACCCAGGGTCCAAGAGACCCAGTACTTC
D gene: .; J gene: TRBJ2-2; clone size: .; V gene: TRBV6-5; CDR3 protein: CASGLQPGELFF; CDR3 DNA: TGTGCCAGCGGACTGCAGCCCGGGGAGCTGTTTTTT
D gene: TRBD1; J gene: TRBJ2-5; clone size: .; V gene: TRBV4-3; CDR3 protein: CASSPTYIRQGETQYF; CDR3 DNA: TGCGCCAGCAGCCCAACGTACATACGACAGGGAGAGACCCAGTACTTC
D gene: .; J gene: TRBJ2-7; clone size: few; V gene: TRBV25-1; CDR3 protein: CASSPSGGSYEQYF; CDR3 DNA: TGTGCCAGCAGTCCCTCCGGGGGTTCCTACGAGCAGTACTTC
D gene: TRBD2; J gene: TRBJ2-7; clone size: .; V gene: TRBV5-1; CDR3 protein: CASSSNTGTRDEQYF; CDR3 DNA: TGCGCCAGCAGCTCAAATACCGGGACTAGAGACGAGCAGTACTTC
D gene: .; J gene: TRBJ2-7; clone size: .; V gene: TRBV6-1; CDR3 protein: CASSDRGEQYF; CDR3 DNA: TGTGCCAGCAGTGATCGGGGCGAGCAGTACTTC
D gene: TRBD1; J gene: TRBJ1-4; clone size: .; V gene: TRBV2; CDR3 protein: CASSRDRGFRFGEKLFF; CDR3 DNA: TGTGCCAGCAGCCGGGACAGGGGTTTTCGATTTGGCGAAAAACTGTTTTTT
D gene: TRBD1; J gene: TRBJ1-1; clone size: .; V gene: TRBV11-2; CDR3 protein: CASSSTGSTEAFF; CDR3 DNA: TGTGCCAGCAGCTCGACAGGGAGCACTGAAGCTTTCTTT
D gene: .; J gene: TRBJ2-5; clone size: .; V gene: TRBV19; CDR3 protein: CASSMQQETQYF; CDR3 DNA: TGTGCCAGTAGTATGCAGCAAGAGACCCAGTACTTC
D gene: TRBD1; J gene: TRBJ1-2; clone size: .; V gene: TRBV4-1; CDR3 protein: CASSQASDRVYGYTF; CDR3 DNA: TGCGCCAGCAGCCAGGCATCGGACAGGGTCTACGGCTACACCTTC
D gene: TRBD2; J gene: TRBJ2-7; clone size: .; V gene: TRBV12-3/TRBV12-4; CDR3 protein: CASGTSASYEQYF; CDR3 DNA: TGTGCCAGCGGGACTAGCGCTTCCTACGAGCAGTACTTC
D gene: TRBD1; J gene: TRBJ1-6; clone size: .; V gene: TRBV3-1/TRBV3-2; CDR3 protein: CASSVRQGANSPLHF; CDR3 DNA: TGTGCCAGCAGCGTACGCCAGGGGGCGAATTCACCCCTCCACTTT
D gene: .; J gene: TRBJ1-1; clone size: .; V gene: TRBV25-1; CDR3 protein: CASSRTPNTEAFF; CDR3 DNA: TGTGCCAGCAGTAGAACACCGAACACTGAAGCTTTCTTT
D gene: TRBD1; J gene: TRBJ1-5; clone size: .; V gene: TRBV19; CDR3 protein: CASRQGTGQPQHF; CDR3 DNA: TGTGCCAGTAGACAGGGGACCGGGCAGCCCCAGCATTTT
D gene: TRBD1; J gene: TRBJ2-7; clone size: .; V gene: TRBV30; CDR3 protein: CAWGQGSYEQYF; CDR3 DNA: TGTGCCTGGGGACAGGGGTCCTACGAGCAGTACTTC
D gene: TRBD2; J gene: TRBJ2-7; clone size: .; V gene: TRBV7-2; CDR3 protein: CASSYTRGDDRYEQYF; CDR3 DNA: TGTGCCAGCAGTTACACGCGGGGGGATGACCGGTACGAGCAGTACTTC
D gene: .; J gene: TRBJ2-7; clone size: .; V gene: TRBV7-2; CDR3 protein: CASSTGDSSSYEQYF; CDR3 DNA: TGTGCCAGCAGCACGGGGGACAGTTCTTCCTACGAGCAGTACTTC
D gene: .; J gene: TRBJ2-3; clone size: .; V gene: TRBV21-1; CDR3 protein: CASSGRVFHTDTQYF; CDR3 DNA: TGTGCCAGCAGCGGGCGGGTCTTTCACACAGATACGCAGTATTTT
D gene: TRBD1; J gene: TRBJ1-5; clone size: .; V gene: TRBV19; CDR3 protein: CASSTRDRGYNQPQHF; CDR3 DNA: TGTGCCAGTAGTACCCGCGACAGGGGCTACAATCAGCCCCAGCATTTT
D gene: TRBD1; J gene: TRBJ1-2; clone size: .; V gene: TRBV30; CDR3 protein: CAWTPQTGTYGYTF; CDR3 DNA: TGTGCCTGGACCCCACAGACAGGGACCTATGGCTACACCTTC
D gene: .; J gene: TRBJ1-1; clone size: few; V gene: TRBV2; CDR3 protein: CASSSAPGLTEAFF; CDR3 DNA: TGTGCCAGCAGCTCCGCCCCGGGTCTGACTGAAGCTTTCTTT
D gene: TRBD1; J gene: TRBJ2-6; clone size: .; V gene: TRBV5-1; CDR3 protein: CASSSRTGVLSGANVLTF; CDR3 DNA: TGCGCCAGCAGCTCCCGGACAGGCGTGCTGTCTGGGGCCAACGTCCTGACTTTC
D gene: .; J gene: TRBJ1-5; clone size: .; V gene: TRBV4-1; CDR3 protein: CASSQAGVDYQPQHF; CDR3 DNA: TGCGCCAGCAGCCAAGCGGGGGTTGATTATCAGCCCCAGCATTTT
D gene: TRBD1; J gene: TRBJ1-1; clone size: .; V gene: TRBV14; CDR3 protein: CASSPEQGARTEAFF; CDR3 DNA: TGTGCCAGCAGCCCAGAACAGGGGGCAAGGACTGAAGCTTTCTTT
D gene: TRBD2; J gene: TRBJ2-1; clone size: once; V gene: TRBV5-1; CDR3 protein: CASSPGSGGRYNEQFF; CDR3 DNA: TGCGCCAGCAGCCCGGGCTCGGGGGGGCGCTACAATGAGCAGTTCTTC
D gene: .; J gene: TRBJ1-2; clone size: .; V gene: TRBV19; CDR3 protein: CASSISLSVNYGYTF; CDR3 DNA: TGTGCCAGTAGTATCTCCCTTAGCGTAAACTATGGCTACACCTTC
D gene: .; J gene: TRBJ2-2; clone size: .; V gene: TRBV30; CDR3 protein: CAWRFLGDSGELFF; CDR3 DNA: TGTGCCTGGAGGTTTCTCGGCGACTCCGGGGAGCTGTTTTTT
D gene: TRBD1; J gene: TRBJ1-2; clone size: .; V gene: TRBV19; CDR3 protein: CASQGAGGYTF; CDR3 DNA: TGTGCCAGCCAGGGGGCGGGTGGCTACACCTTC
D gene: .; J gene: TRBJ1-1; clone size: .; V gene: TRBV9; CDR3 protein: CASSVVQLNTEAFF; CDR3 DNA: TGTGCCAGCAGCGTAGTCCAGTTGAACACTGAAGCTTTCTTT
D gene: TRBD1; J gene: TRBJ2-1; clone size: .; V gene: TRBV5-4; CDR3 protein: CASATGRSPNEQFF; CDR3 DNA: TGTGCCAGCGCGACAGGGAGATCCCCCAATGAGCAGTTCTTC
D gene: .; J gene: TRBJ1-5; clone size: .; V gene: TRBV18; CDR3 protein: CASSPDQEGINQPQHF; CDR3 DNA: TGTGCCAGCTCACCAGATCAGGAGGGAATCAATCAGCCCCAGCATTTT
D gene: TRBD2; J gene: TRBJ2-5; clone size: .; V gene: TRBV5-4; CDR3 protein: CASSLRAGLGETQYF; CDR3 DNA: TGTGCCAGCAGCTTGCGGGCAGGACTAGGGGAGACCCAGTACTTC
D gene: .; J gene: TRBJ1-1; clone size: .; V gene: TRBV5-1; CDR3 protein: CASRPTGNTEAFF; CDR3 DNA: TGCGCCAGCAGACCGACGGGAAACACTGAAGCTTTCTTT
D gene: TRBD1; J gene: TRBJ2-1; clone size: .; V gene: TRBV6-2/TRBV6-3; CDR3 protein: CASSYVGTGGNEQFF; CDR3 DNA: TGTGCCAGCAGTTACGTAGGGACAGGGGGCAATGAGCAGTTCTTC
D gene: TRBD1; J gene: TRBJ1-2; clone size: .; V gene: TRBV6-6; CDR3 protein: CASTTGTARVGGYTF; CDR3 DNA: TGTGCCAGCACTACCGGGACAGCCAGGGTGGGTGGCTACACCTTC
D gene: TRBD1; J gene: TRBJ1-4; clone size: .; V gene: TRBV10-3; CDR3 protein: CAIRETGANEKLFF; CDR3 DNA: TGTGCCATCAGGGAGACAGGGGCTAATGAAAAACTGTTTTTT